The 3 T cell receptor beta chains in this list originate from one sample, sequenced in a study of post-analysis software for immune sequencing data. Study outcomes and limitations: Roughly 5 TRBV segments occurring more often in patients than controls included TRBV5-6, TRBV5-1 and TRBV20-1.

Their antigens remain unidentified. The TCR beta cDNA libraries contained unique molecular identifiers. TCRdb fed the PCR reads into MiXCR, producing one record per CDR3 protein. The table records roughly 540,000 distinct CDR3 sequences, less than 40% of them present only once. Material for sequencing was blood. The receptors here all came from a girl between 2 and 17 years old with multiple sclerosis.

This clonotype occurred many times. The CDR3 DNA reads as TGTGCCAGCAGCTTAGGCCCGGCGGAGACCCAGTACTTC. Its translation is CASSLGPAETQYF. J is TRBJ2-5 and V is TRBV7-2; D ambiguous. V dropped 1 base and J dropped 5 bases, with 8 bases sitting between them. Looked up from germline, CDR1 is SGHTA and CDR2 is FQGNSA. The CDR3 totals 13 residues.

The chain links TRBV12-3 or TRBV12-4 to TRBJ2-1, with D tentatively TRBD1 or TRBD2 (5 bases each). Trimming shortened V by 10 bases and J by 0 bases, and 10 bases separated the two germline ends. The CDR3 loop spans 13 amino acids. The CDR3 DNA is TGTGCCATCGGGACGGTCTCCTACAATGAGCAGTTCTTC. Translating gives CAIGTVSYNEQFF.

The chain employs TRBV29-1 and TRBJ2-3; 9 bases agree with TRBD1. The CDR3 totals 15 residues. Germline CDR1 is SQVTM and CDR2 is ANQGSEA. V trimming: 5 bases; J trimming: 6 bases; junction bases outside the gene matches: 12. The CDR3 reads CSVLTDRGSLDTQYF. The CDR3 nucleotides are TGCAGCGTTCTTACTGACAGGGGGAGCCTCGATACGCAGTATTTT.